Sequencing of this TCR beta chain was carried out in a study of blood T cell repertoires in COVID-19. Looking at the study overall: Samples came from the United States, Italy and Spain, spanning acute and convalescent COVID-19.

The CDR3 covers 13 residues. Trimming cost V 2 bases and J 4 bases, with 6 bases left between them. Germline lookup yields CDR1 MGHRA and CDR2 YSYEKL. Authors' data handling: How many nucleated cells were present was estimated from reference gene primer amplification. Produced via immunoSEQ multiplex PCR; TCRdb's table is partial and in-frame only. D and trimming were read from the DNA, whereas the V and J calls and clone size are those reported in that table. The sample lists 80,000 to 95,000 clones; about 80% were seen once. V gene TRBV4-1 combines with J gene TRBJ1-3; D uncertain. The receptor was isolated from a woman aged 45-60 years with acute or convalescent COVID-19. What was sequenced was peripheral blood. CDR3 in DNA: TGCGCCAGCAGCCAAATTATCGGAAACACCATATATTTT. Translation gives CASSQIIGNTIYF.